The 23 T cell receptor beta chains listed next were all sequenced from one sample in a study of T cells in Graves' hyperthyroidism and ophthalmopathy. RNA transcripts yielded amplified TCR beta CDR3 regions. RT-PCR in the first round (using the HTBI primer set) targeted the TCR CDR3. Each CDR3 protein gets one entry after TCRdb re-called the multiplex PCR reads with MiXCR. The data show hundreds of thousands of distinct CDR3 sequences, roughly 17% seen once. The sample consisted of blood. All receptors come from a woman in her 30s with Graves' hyperthyroidism.

This clonotype turned up a few times. The V and J genes are TRBV6-5 and TRBJ2-2; D gene uncertain. Germline V CDR1 and CDR2: MNHEY, SVGAGI. Between the trimmed V and J ends, which lost 2 bases and 6 bases, there was a span of 13 bases. This CDR3 is built from 15 residues. The CDR3 bases are TGTGCCAGCAGTTACCTTGGGCCATCGGCCGGGGAGCTGTTTTTT. As protein: CASSYLGPSAGELFF.

This rearrangement joins TRBV2 to TRBJ2-5; TRBD2 matches 8 bases. The CDR3 sequence is 15 residues long. Germline values: CDR1 SNHLY, CDR2 FYNNEI. V was pared by 5 bases and J by 5 bases, with 10 bases of the junction left unmatched. CDR3 DNA sequence: TGTGCCAGCAGTTATAGCGGGGCGGAGAGGGAGACCCAGTACTTC. It encodes CASSYSGAERETQYF. The entire variable domain, with the rest obtained from reference TRBV2 and TRBJ2-5, is as follows: EPEVTQTPSHQVTQMGQEVILRCVPISNHLYFYWYRQILGQKVEFLVSFYNNEISEKSEIFDDQFSVERPDGSNFTLKIRSTKLEDSAMYFCASSYSGAERETQYFGPGTRLLVL.

This clonotype has ten or more counts. J is TRBJ2-7 and V is TRBV3-1; 13 nucleotides match TRBD2. Germline CDR1 and CDR2: LGHDT and YNNKEL (reference sequence). The CDR3 is 15 residues long. Losses at the gene ends were 2 bases for V and 3 bases for J; bases not matched to a gene: 1. The CDR3 here is CASSQRTSGSYEQYF. The CDR3 nucleotides read TGTGCCAGCAGCCAAAGGACTAGCGGGAGCTACGAGCAGTACTTC.

CDR3 DNA: TGCAGTGCTTACCGACAGGACCAAGAGACCCAGTACTTC. This translates into CSAYRQDQETQYF. J is TRBJ2-5 and V is TRBV20-1; a possible D gene is TRBD1 (6 bases). Germline V CDR1 and CDR2: DFQATT, SNEGSKA (reference sequence). The CDR3 has 13 amino acids. V dropped 5 bases and J dropped 0 bases, with 10 bases sitting between them.

Comments on this clonotype: Since a much larger clone is just one base distant, this may be a read error. The rearrangement links TRBV20-1 to TRBJ2-7; TRBD2 might be the D (6 bases). The last part of the DNA fits TRBJ2-1 better; the J call may be wrong. This CDR3 is 15 amino acids long. Germline V gene sequence: CDR1 DFQATT, CDR2 SNEGSKA (reference sequence). The CDR3 here is CSARDRRGNPYEQFF. The CDR3 DNA reads TGCAGTGCTAGAGATCGGAGGGGAAACCCCTACGAGCAGTTCTTC.

This clonotype was seen repeatedly, ten times or more. The chain employs TRBV18 and TRBJ2-5, with D tentatively TRBD2 (5 bases). The CDR3 is 14 residues long. The ends were cut back, 1 base at V and 5 bases at J, with 11 bases in the middle. Germline V gene sequence: CDR1 KGHSH, CDR2 LQKENI. The CDR3 DNA sequence: TGTGCCAGCTCACCACTAGCGATGGGGGAGACCCAGTACTTC. Translating it yields CASSPLAMGETQYF. Variable domain in full (rest from reference TRBV18 and TRBJ2-5): NAGVMQNPRHLVRRRGQEARLRCSPMKGHSHVYWYRQLPEEGLKFMVYLQKENIIDESGMPKERFSAEFPKEGPSILRIQQVVRGDSAAYFCASSPLAMGETQYFGPGTRLLVL.

This chain uses TRBV6-1 with TRBJ2-7, with 7 bases lining up with TRBD1. This CDR3 has 13 amino acids. V lost 6 bases to trimming and J lost 4 bases; unmatched junction nucleotides: 6. Per germline, CDR1 MNHNS and CDR2 SASEGT. This CDR3 reads CASSRTGLYEQYF. For the CDR3, the DNA is TGTGCCAGCAGCCGGACAGGTCTTTACGAGCAGTACTTC.

This clonotype was counted many times. The CDR3 sequence: CASSWNYEQYF. The CDR3 coding sequence is TGTGCCAGCAGCTGGAACTACGAGCAGTACTTC. The V and J genes are TRBV11-3 and TRBJ2-7; D unclear. CDR1 is SGHNT, CDR2 YENEEA, per germline. The V gene lost 4 bases and the J gene lost 3 bases, with 4 bases spanning the gap. The CDR3 length is 11 residues.

This clonotype has ten or more counts. The chain is built from TRBV24-1 and TRBJ2-1, with D unclear. Trimming took 2 bases from V and 13 from J, leaving 11 bases between them. The V gene's germline CDR1 is KGHDR and CDR2 SFDVKD. The CDR3 loop spans 12 amino acids. The CDR3 reads CATSDSARAQFF. The CDR3 coding sequence is TGTGCCACCAGTGATTCGGCTCGGGCCCAGTTCTTC.

About this clonotype itself: A clone one base away is much larger, so this may be a read error. The chain employs TRBV30 and TRBJ1-2; 8 bases line up with TRBD1. The CDR3 contains 15 residues. Germline V CDR1 and CDR2: GTSNPN, SVGIG (reference sequence). This CDR3 is CAWGVGQAGGYGYTF. CDR3 coding DNA: TGTGCCTGGGGTGTGGGACAGGCGGGAGGCTATGGCTACACCTTC.

This clonotype has only a few counts. Since a much larger clone is just one base distant, this may be a read error. It is likely a read error, because the conserved phenylalanine at the end of the CDR3 is missing. The chain recombines TRBV5-5 with TRBJ1-5, with unresolved D. Trimming pared 5 bases from V and 0 bases from J, leaving 15 bases between. This CDR3 contains 16 residues. CDR1 is SGHKS and CDR2 is YYEKEE in the germline V gene (reference sequence). The CDR3 DNA is TGTGCCAGCAGATTGACGGACGATTATAGCAATCAGCCCCAGCATCTT. Translated: CASRLTDDYSNQPQHL.

Many counts were recorded for this clonotype. The chain joins TRBV11-3 to TRBJ1-1; D gene ambiguous. Germline CDR1 and CDR2: SGHNT and YENEEA. The CDR3 consists of 14 residues. Trimming took 5 bases from V and 0 from J, leaving 10 bases between them. Here the CDR3 DNA reads TGTGCCAGCAGCGAACGAGGGATGAACACTGAAGCTTTCTTT. Its translation: CASSERGMNTEAFF. The whole variable domain, remainder taken from reference TRBV11-3 and TRBJ1-1, is EAGVVQSPRYKIIEKKQPVAFWCNPISGHNTLYWYLQNLGQGPELLIRYENEEAVDDSQLPKDRFSAERLKGVDSTLKIQPAELGDSAVYLCASSERGMNTEAFFGQGTRLTVV.

This clonotype was detected ten times or more. This chain connects TRBV28 to TRBJ2-6; D is possibly TRBD1 (6 bases). Trimming pared 9 bases from V and 4 bases from J, leaving 10 bases between. From germline, CDR1 is MDHEN and CDR2 SYDVKM. There are 13 residues in the CDR3. The CDR3 DNA reads as TGTGCCAGTTCAGGGGACGGGGCCAACGTCCTGACTTTC. Translated, it gives CASSGDGANVLTF.

This clonotype was seen more than once but under ten times. This rearrangement joins TRBV5-1 to TRBJ1-2; weak D call: TRBD1 (6 bases). Germline V lookup: CDR1 SGHRS, CDR2 YFSETQ. V lost 0 bases, J lost 7 bases, and 16 bases lay in between. CDR3 length: 15 amino acids. In DNA form, the CDR3 reads TGCGCCAGCAGCTTGGAGGGGGAACTAACTATTGGCTACACCTTC. The encoded protein is CASSLEGELTIGYTF.

This clonotype was observed at least ten times. The V gene is TRBV6-1, the J gene TRBJ2-1; D not certain. Trimming stripped 10 bases from V and 4 bases from J, with 5 bases between. The V gene's germline CDR1 is MNHNS and CDR2 SASEGT. The CDR3 sequence is 10 residues long. CDR3 amino acids: CATLYNEQFF. For the CDR3, the DNA is TGTGCCACCCTATACAATGAGCAGTTCTTC.

This chain joins TRBV5-1 and TRBJ1-6; TRBD1 might be the D (6 bases). Trimming pared 5 bases from V and 10 bases from J, leaving 10 bases between. The V gene's germline CDR1 is SGHRS and CDR2 YFSETQ. This CDR3 comprises 12 residues. CDR3 amino acids: CASSRGWSPLHF. The CDR3 coding sequence is TGCGCCAGCAGTAGGGGGTGGTCACCCCTCCACTTT.

This chain joins TRBV3-1 and TRBJ2-1; 9 bases align to TRBD1. The CDR3 runs to 17 residues. V shed 0 bases, J shed 4 bases, and the junction held 7 bases outside the gene matches. CDR1 and CDR2 (germline): LGHDT, YNNKEL (reference sequence). The CDR3 spells CASSQELVGTGYNEQFF. CDR3 nucleotides: TGTGCCAGCAGCCAAGAGCTGGTCGGGACAGGGTACAATGAGCAGTTCTTC.

This clonotype has ten or more counts. This chain's CDR3 is CASSRGTYEQYF. The DNA of the CDR3 is TGTGCCAGCAGCCGGGGGACCTACGAGCAGTACTTC. The genes are TRBV3-1 and TRBJ2-7, with D perhaps given as TRBD1 or TRBD2 (5 bases each). Germline V gene data show CDR1 as LGHDT and CDR2 as YNNKEL (reference sequence). CDR3 size: 12 residues. V was cut by 4 bases and J by 2 bases, with 6 bases left in between.

This clonotype has only a few counts. The chain uses TRBV12-3 or TRBV12-4 and TRBJ2-7, with D possibly being TRBD2 (7 bases). This CDR3 region has 13 residues. V was trimmed by 3 bases and J by 6 bases, leaving 12 bases between them. CDR3 sequence reads: CASSFRGAREQYF. The CDR3 region has the DNA TGTGCCAGCAGTTTCCGGGGGGCCCGCGAGCAGTACTTC.

The chain has TRBV30 and TRBJ2-7; TRBD1 is a possible D gene (5 bases). Looked up from germline, CDR1 is GTSNPN and CDR2 is SVGIG (reference sequence). The CDR3 has 14 residues. V lost 2 bases and J 3 bases, leaving 14 bases between the germline ends. The CDR3 spells CAWSLMDKIYEQYF. CDR3 bases: TGTGCCTGGAGTCTTATGGACAAAATCTACGAGCAGTACTTC. Based on the CDR3 plus reference TRBV30 and TRBJ2-7, the full variable domain is SQTIHQWPATLVQPVGSPLSLECTVEGTSNPNLYWYRQAAGRGLQLLFYSVGIGQISSEVPQNLSASRPQDRQFILSSKKLLLSDSGFYLCAWSLMDKIYEQYFGPGTRLTVT.

This clonotype has more than one count but fewer than ten. V usage is TRBV7-3 and J usage is TRBJ2-1, with no clear D. Trimming stripped 2 bases from V and 4 bases from J, with 18 bases between. Germline V gene data show CDR1 as SGHTA and CDR2 as FQGTGA. This CDR3 has 17 residues. The CDR3 spells CASSLGVARTVYNEQFF. The CDR3 bases are TGTGCCAGCAGCTTAGGGGTGGCCAGAACCGTTTACAATGAGCAGTTCTTC.

This clonotype was seen ten or more times. This rearrangement joins TRBV11-2 to TRBJ2-3, with D possibly matching TRBD2 (6 bases). Trimming took off 3 bases at V and 4 bases at J, with 14 bases between the two ends. The CDR3 spans 15 residues. CDR1 and CDR2 from the germline V gene are SGHAT and FQNNGV. CDR3 DNA sequence: TGTGCCAGCAGCTTGACGCGGGACGGGCCAGATACGCAGTATTTT. It codes for CASSLTRDGPDTQYF.

Ten or more counts support this clonotype. The rearrangement uses TRBV2 and TRBJ2-7, with D possibly matching TRBD2 (6 bases). This CDR3 contains 12 residues. Deletions cut 6 bases from V and 6 bases from J, with 12 bases between. The germline gives CDR1 SNHLY, CDR2 FYNNEI. Written as DNA, the CDR3 is TGTGCCAGCAGACGACTAGTTGGCGAGCAGTACTTC. It yields the protein CASRRLVGEQYF.